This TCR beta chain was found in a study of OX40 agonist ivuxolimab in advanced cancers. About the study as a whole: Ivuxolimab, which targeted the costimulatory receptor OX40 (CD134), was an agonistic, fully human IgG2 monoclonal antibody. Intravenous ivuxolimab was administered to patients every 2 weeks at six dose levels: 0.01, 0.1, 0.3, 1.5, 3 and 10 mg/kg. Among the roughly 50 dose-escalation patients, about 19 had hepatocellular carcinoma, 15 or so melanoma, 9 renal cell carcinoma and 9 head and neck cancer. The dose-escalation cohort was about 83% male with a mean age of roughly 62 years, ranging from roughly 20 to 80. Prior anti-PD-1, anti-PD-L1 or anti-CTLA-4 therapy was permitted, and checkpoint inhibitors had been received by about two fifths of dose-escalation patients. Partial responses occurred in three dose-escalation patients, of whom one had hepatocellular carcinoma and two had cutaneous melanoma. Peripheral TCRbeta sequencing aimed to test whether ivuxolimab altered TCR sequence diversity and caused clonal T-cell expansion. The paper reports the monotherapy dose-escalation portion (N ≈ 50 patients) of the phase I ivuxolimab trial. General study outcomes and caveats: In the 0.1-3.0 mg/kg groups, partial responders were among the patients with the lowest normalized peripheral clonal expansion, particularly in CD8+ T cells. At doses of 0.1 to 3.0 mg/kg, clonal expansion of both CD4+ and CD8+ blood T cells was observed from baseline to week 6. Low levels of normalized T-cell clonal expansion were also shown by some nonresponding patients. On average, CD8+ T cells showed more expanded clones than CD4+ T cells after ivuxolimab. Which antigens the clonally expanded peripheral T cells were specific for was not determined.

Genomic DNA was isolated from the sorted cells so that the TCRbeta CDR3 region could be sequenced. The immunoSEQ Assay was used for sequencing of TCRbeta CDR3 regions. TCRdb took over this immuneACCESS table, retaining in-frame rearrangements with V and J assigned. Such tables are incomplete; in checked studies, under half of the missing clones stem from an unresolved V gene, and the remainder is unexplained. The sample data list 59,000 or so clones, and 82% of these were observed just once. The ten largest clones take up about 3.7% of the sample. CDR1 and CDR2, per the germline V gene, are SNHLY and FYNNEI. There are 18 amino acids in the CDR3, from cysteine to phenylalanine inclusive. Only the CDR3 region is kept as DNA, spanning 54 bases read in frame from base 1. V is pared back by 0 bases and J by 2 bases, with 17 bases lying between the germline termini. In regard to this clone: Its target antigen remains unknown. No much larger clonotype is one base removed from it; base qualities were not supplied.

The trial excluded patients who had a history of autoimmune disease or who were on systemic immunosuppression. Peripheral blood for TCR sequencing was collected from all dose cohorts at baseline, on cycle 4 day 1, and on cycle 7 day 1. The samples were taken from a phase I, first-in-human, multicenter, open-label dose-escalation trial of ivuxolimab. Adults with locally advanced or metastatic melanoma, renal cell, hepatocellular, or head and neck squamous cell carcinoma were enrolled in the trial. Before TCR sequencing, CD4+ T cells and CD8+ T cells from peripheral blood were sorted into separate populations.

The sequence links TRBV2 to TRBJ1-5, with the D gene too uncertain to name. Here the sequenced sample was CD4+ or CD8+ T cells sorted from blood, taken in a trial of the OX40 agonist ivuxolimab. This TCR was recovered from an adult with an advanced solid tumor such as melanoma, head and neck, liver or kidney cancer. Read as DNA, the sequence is TGTGCCAGCAGTGAAGCTCTCCCCAAGTTGGTCGGCAATCAGCCCCAGCATTTT. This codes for CASSEALPKLVGNQPQHF.